This TCR beta chain was recorded in a study of blood T cell repertoires in COVID-19. Overall study: The samples span acute and convalescent COVID-19 from the United States, Italy and Spain. The cDNA or gDNA used as material had been derived from T cells, B-cell-depleted T cells, or PBMCs.

The CDR3 totals 15 residues. Germline V gene lookup returns CDR1 LGHNA and CDR2 YSLEER. V lost 5 bases and J lost 8, with 18 bases in between. Original analysis: The assay estimated nucleated cells by amplifying reference gene primers. The data were produced by immunoSEQ multiplex PCR, yet TCRdb's version contains in-frame clones alone and is incomplete. V and J calls and clone size are given by that table; D and trimming were obtained from the DNA. The profile shows some 180,000 clones, roughly 82% of them singletons. Study members were between roughly 18 and 89 years old and lived in fewer than 30 US regions.

The source of this sequence is a woman in her fifties or sixties with acute COVID-19. Sequenced input: PBMCs or T cells enriched from blood (not recorded which). The chain combines TRBV4-3 with TRBJ1-4; a possible D gene is TRBD1 (5 bases). The CDR3 coding sequence is TGCGCCAGCAGCGTAAGGGGCGGGGCGCTGGAAAAACTGTTTTTT. It translates to CASSVRGGALEKLFF.